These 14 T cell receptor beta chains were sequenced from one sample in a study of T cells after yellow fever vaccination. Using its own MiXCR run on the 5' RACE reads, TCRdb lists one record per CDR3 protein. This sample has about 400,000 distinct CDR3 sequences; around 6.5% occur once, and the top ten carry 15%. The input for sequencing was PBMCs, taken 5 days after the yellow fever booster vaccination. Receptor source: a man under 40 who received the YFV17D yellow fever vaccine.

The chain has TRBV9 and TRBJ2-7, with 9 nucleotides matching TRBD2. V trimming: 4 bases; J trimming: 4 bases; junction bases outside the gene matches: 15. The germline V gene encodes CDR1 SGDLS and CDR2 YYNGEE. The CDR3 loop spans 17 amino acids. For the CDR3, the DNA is TGTGCCAGCAGCCTCTCCCATACTAGCGGGCGGACTTACGAGCAGTACTTC. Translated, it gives CASSLSHTSGRTYEQYF.

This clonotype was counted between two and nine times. In DNA, the CDR3 is TGCAGTGCCCTCAGAGGGCGGTACACAGATACGCAGTATTTT. It encodes CSALRGRYTDTQYF. This chain connects TRBV20-1 to TRBJ2-3, with a weak D call TRBD2 (5 bases). The CDR3 is 14 residues long. Germline CDR1 is DFQATT and CDR2 is SNEGSKA (reference sequence). Trimming removed 6 bases from V and 2 bases from J, with 15 bases in between.

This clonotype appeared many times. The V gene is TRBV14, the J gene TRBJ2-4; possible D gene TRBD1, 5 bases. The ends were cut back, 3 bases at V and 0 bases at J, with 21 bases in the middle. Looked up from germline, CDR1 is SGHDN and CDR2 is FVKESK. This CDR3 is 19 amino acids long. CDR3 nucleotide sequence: TGTGCCAGCAGCCAGGGGTATCAAGGGGCCACTCTAGCCAAAAACATTCAGTACTTC. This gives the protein CASSQGYQGATLAKNIQYF. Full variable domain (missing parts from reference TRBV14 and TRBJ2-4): EAGVTQFPSHSVIEKGQTVTLRCDPISGHDNLYWYRRVMGKEIKFLLHFVKESKQDESGMPNNRFLAERTGGTYSTLKVQPAELEDSGVYFCASSQGYQGATLAKNIQYFGAGTRLSVL.

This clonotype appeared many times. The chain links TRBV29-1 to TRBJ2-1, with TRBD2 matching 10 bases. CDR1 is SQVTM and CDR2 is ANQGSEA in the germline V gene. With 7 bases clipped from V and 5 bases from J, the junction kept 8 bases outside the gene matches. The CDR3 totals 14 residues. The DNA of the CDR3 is TGCAGCGCTTCCCTGCTAGCGGGAGACAATGAGCAGTTCTTC. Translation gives CSASLLAGDNEQFF.

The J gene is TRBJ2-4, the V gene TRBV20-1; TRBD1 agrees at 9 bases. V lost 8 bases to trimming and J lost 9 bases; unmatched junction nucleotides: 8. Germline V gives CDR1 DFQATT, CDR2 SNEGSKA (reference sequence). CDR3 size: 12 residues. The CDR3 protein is CSTTLDRGIQYF. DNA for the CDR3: TGCAGTACCACACTGGACAGGGGCATTCAGTACTTC.

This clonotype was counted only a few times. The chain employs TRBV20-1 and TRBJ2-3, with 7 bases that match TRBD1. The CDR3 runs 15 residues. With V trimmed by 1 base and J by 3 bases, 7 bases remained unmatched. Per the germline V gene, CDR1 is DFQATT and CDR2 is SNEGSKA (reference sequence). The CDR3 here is CSARARTGRTDTQYF. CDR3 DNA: TGCAGTGCTAGAGCTAGGACAGGAAGGACAGATACGCAGTATTTT.

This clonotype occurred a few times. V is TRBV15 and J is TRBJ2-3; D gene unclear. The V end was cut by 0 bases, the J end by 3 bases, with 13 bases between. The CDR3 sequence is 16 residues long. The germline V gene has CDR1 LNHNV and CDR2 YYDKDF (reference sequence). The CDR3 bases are TGTGCCACCAGCAGAGATACGAAGTTTCGGACAGATACGCAGTATTTT. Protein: CATSRDTKFRTDTQYF.

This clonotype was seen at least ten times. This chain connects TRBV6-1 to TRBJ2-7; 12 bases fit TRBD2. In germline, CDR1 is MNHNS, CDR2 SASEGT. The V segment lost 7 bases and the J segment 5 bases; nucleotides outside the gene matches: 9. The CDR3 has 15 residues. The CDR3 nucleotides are TGTGCCAGCAACTCACTAGCGGGAGGAGCCCACGAGCAGTACTTC. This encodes CASNSLAGGAHEQYF.

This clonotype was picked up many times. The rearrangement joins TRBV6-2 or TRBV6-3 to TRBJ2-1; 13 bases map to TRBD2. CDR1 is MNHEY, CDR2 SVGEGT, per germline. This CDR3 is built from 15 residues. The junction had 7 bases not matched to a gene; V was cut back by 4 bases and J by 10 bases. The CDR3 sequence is CASSSRTSGRREQFF. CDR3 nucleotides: TGTGCCAGCAGTTCTCGGACTAGCGGGAGAAGGGAGCAGTTCTTC.

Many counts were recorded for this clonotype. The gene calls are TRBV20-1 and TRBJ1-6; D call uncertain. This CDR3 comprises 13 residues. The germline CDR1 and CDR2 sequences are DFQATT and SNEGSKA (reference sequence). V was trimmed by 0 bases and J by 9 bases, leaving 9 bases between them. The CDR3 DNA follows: TGCAGTGCTAGAGAGGGTGGAGGTTCACCCCTCCACTTT. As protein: CSAREGGGSPLHF.

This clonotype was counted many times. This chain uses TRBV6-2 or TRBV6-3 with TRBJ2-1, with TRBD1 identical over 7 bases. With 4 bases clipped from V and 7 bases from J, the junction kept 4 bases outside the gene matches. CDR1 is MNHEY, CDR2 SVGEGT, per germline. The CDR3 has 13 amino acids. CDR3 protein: CASSLDRLNEQFF. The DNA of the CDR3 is TGTGCCAGCAGTTTGGACAGGTTGAATGAGCAGTTCTTC.

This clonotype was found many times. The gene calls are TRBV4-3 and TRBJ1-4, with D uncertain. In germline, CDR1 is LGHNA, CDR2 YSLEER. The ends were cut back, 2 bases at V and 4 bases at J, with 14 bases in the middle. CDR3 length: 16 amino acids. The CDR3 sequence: CASSQSGHGNNEKLFF. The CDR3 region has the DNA TGCGCCAGCAGCCAATCGGGCCACGGAAATAATGAAAAACTGTTTTTT.

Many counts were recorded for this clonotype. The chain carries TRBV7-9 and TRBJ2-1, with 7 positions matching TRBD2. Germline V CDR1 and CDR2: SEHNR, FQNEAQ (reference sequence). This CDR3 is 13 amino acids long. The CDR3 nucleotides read TGTGCACCTGGGGCGGGAGAAGGGAGTGAGCAGTTCTTC. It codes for CAPGAGEGSEQFF.

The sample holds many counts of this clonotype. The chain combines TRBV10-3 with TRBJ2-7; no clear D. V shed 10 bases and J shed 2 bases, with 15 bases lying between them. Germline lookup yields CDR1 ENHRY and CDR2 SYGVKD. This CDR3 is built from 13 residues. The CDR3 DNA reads TGTGCCACCTCGATGGCGAGCGCCTACGAGCAGTACTTC. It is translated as CATSMASAYEQYF.